This TCR beta chain is from a study of identical twins. Overall study findings and caveats: Weaker excess twin sharing was observed in beta out-of-frame sequences.

This clonotype was counted many times. Its antigen is currently unknown. All donors comprised healthy Caucasians. TCRdb redid the calling of the 5' RACE reads with MiXCR, one entry per CDR3 protein. The sample comprises more than 200,000 distinct CDR3 sequences, roughly an eighth of which are singletons, and around 8.9% rests with the top ten. Germline CDR1 is SGHRS and CDR2 is YFSETQ. Trimming removed 5 bases from V and 3 bases from J, with 17 bases in between. The CDR3 runs to 15 residues. The sequence was obtained from a woman in her late teens or twenties in good health. Sequencing used memory (CD45RO+) T cells sorted from blood. The rearrangement uses TRBV5-1 and TRBJ1-1; no firm D call. The CDR3 region has the DNA TGCGCCAGCAGGTTCGGGGTAGTGAAGGACACTGAAGCTTTCTTT. This codes for CASRFGVVKDTEAFF.